This is a list of T cell receptor beta chains from one sample in a study of shared clonotypes between healthy human individuals. Assay: immunoSEQ multiplex PCR; the TCRdb copy retains only in-frame clones and omits some. The profile covers about 1.5 million clones, with roughly 96% appearing a single time and 1% to 1.5% taken by the ten largest. Sequencing was performed on naive CD4+ T cells sorted from blood. The receptors were sampled from a man aged 30 to 39 in good health. CDR3s include the opening cysteine and the closing phenylalanine or tryptophan. The D gene is left open where the match is weak. Size values are once, few and many counts, or a class for expanded clones, and some rows have none.

clone_size	v_call	j_call	d_call	cdr3_aa	cdr3_nt
-	TRBV18	TRBJ1-4	-	CASSPELTATNEKLFF	TGTGCCAGCTCACCGGAATTGACAGCAACTAATGAAAAACTGTTTTTT
-	TRBV7-3	TRBJ2-3	-	CASSLNGGPTDTQYF	TGTGCCAGCAGCTTAAACGGGGGGCCTACAGATACGCAGTATTTT
once	TRBV27	TRBJ2-7	TRBD1	CASRTTRDRVYEQYF	TGTGCCAGCAGAACTACCCGGGACAGGGTCTACGAGCAGTACTTC
once	TRBV19	TRBJ2-7	TRBD1	CASSSTRGRIYEQYF	TGTGCCAGTAGTTCAACCAGGGGGCGAATCTACGAGCAGTACTTC
-	TRBV19	TRBJ1-5	TRBD1	CASRGQVNQPQHF	TGTGCCAGTAGAGGACAGGTCAATCAGCCCCAGCATTTT
-	TRBV29-1	TRBJ2-3	-	CSVGLASSTDTQYF	TGCAGCGTTGGCCTGGCGTCTAGCACAGATACGCAGTATTTT
-	TRBV10-1	TRBJ2-3	-	CASSESRDRITDTQYF	TGCGCCAGCAGTGAGTCGCGGGACCGAATTACAGATACGCAGTATTTT
once	TRBV25-1	TRBJ2-2	-	CASSEWTDSNTGELFF	TGTGCCAGCAGTGAATGGACGGACTCGAACACCGGGGAGCTGTTTTTT
-	TRBV11-3	TRBJ2-1	-	CASSLVHDNEQFF	TGTGCCAGCAGCTTAGTCCATGACAATGAGCAGTTCTTC
-	TRBV2	TRBJ2-1	-	CASSEGSAHEQFF	TGTGCCAGCAGTGAAGGGTCGGCACATGAGCAGTTCTTC
-	TRBV12-5	TRBJ2-1	TRBD1	CASGLGQGKNEQFF	TGTGCTAGTGGTCTAGGACAGGGAAAGAATGAGCAGTTCTTC
once	TRBV5-6	TRBJ1-2	-	CASGKGRVDGYTF	TGTGCCAGCGGAAAGGGCCGGGTGGACGGCTACACCTTC
-	TRBV5-4	TRBJ2-3	-	CASSLGEGVGTDTQYF	TGTGCCAGCAGCTTAGGGGAGGGGGTCGGCACAGATACGCAGTATTTT
-	TRBV12-5	TRBJ1-1	-	CASGLLAGDKAFF	TGTGCTAGTGGTTTGTTAGCCGGGGACAAAGCTTTCTTT
-	TRBV5-6	TRBJ2-2	-	CASSFDSVGELFF	TGTGCCAGCAGCTTCGACAGTGTCGGGGAGCTGTTTTTT
-	TRBV28	TRBJ1-3	-	CASSLRASGNTIYF	TGTGCCAGCAGTTTAAGGGCCTCTGGAAACACCATATATTTT
-	TRBV5-1	TRBJ2-7	TRBD1	CASSPGTGGSEQYF	TGCGCCAGCAGCCCCGGGACAGGGGGCTCCGAGCAGTACTTC
-	TRBV5-1	TRBJ2-7	TRBD2	CASSFGLASLYEQYF	TGCGCCAGCAGCTTCGGACTAGCGAGCCTCTACGAGCAGTACTTC
-	TRBV6-1	TRBJ2-3	-	CASLQGLAKDTQYF	TGTGCCAGCCTCCAGGGGCTAGCTAAGGATACGCAGTATTTT
once	TRBV19	TRBJ1-5	-	CASTGHPGQPQHF	TGTGCCAGTACGGGGCACCCAGGGCAGCCCCAGCATTTT
-	TRBV29-1	TRBJ2-2	-	CSVGPPTTSTGELFF	TGCAGCGTTGGACCCCCCACGACTAGCACCGGGGAGCTGTTTTTT
once	TRBV7-2	TRBJ1-2	-	CASSLDRYYGYTF	TGTGCCAGCAGCCTGGACAGATACTATGGCTACACCTTC
-	TRBV19	TRBJ1-5	-	CASSFLGLEQPQHF	TGTGCCAGTAGTTTCCTGGGACTCGAGCAGCCCCAGCATTTT
-	TRBV6-1	TRBJ1-1	-	CASSEGGRGEAFF	TGTGCCAGCAGCGAAGGTGGCAGGGGTGAAGCTTTCTTT
-	TRBV11-2	TRBJ2-2	TRBD2	CASRYGTSGRYTGELFF	TGTGCCAGCAGATATGGGACTAGCGGGAGATACACCGGGGAGCTGTTTTTT
-	TRBV7-8	TRBJ2-1	-	CASSLKPGLPYNEQFF	TGTGCCAGCAGCCTTAAACCGGGACTGCCCTACAATGAGCAGTTCTTC
-	TRBV6-5	TRBJ2-1	TRBD2	CASSSRTSSFNEQFF	TGTGCCAGCAGTTCACGGACTAGTTCTTTCAATGAGCAGTTCTTC
-	TRBV18	TRBJ2-5	-	CASSLKVPGTLTYF	TGTGCCAGCTCACTTAAAGTACCGGGGACGTTAACATACTTC
-	TRBV14	TRBJ2-2	TRBD2	CASSQGSGITGELFF	TGTGCCAGCAGCCAAGGTAGCGGGATCACCGGGGAGCTGTTTTTT
-	TRBV12-5	TRBJ2-5	TRBD1	CASGPGQGAWETQYF	TGTGCTAGTGGTCCTGGACAGGGGGCTTGGGAGACCCAGTACTTC
-	TRBV12-5	TRBJ2-1	TRBD1	CASGLWTGANEQFF	TGTGCTAGTGGTTTGTGGACAGGGGCCAATGAGCAGTTCTTC
-	TRBV5-1	TRBJ2-7	-	CASSLVADEQYF	TGCGCCAGCAGCTTGGTGGCGGACGAGCAGTACTTC
-	TRBV5-4	TRBJ2-7	-	CASSLAGGPISFQSYEQYF	TGTGCCAGCAGCTTGGCCGGTGGCCCGATATCCTTCCAGTCCTACGAGCAGTACTTC
-	TRBV9	TRBJ2-3	TRBD2	CASSGSGRGTDTQYF	TGTGCCAGCAGCGGCAGCGGGAGGGGGACAGATACGCAGTATTTT
-	TRBV10-1	TRBJ1-2	TRBD1	CASSDTLEGAGGYTF	TGCGCCAGCAGTGATACGCTCGAGGGGGCTGGTGGCTACACCTTC
-	TRBV18	TRBJ2-7	-	CASSSGRTYEQYF	TGTGCCAGCTCATCCGGACGGACCTACGAGCAGTACTTC
-	TRBV7-2	TRBJ2-1	-	CASSETGLGTNEQFF	TGTGCCAGCAGCGAGACTGGACTGGGAACAAATGAGCAGTTCTTC
-	TRBV27	TRBJ2-1	-	CASSLSLREQFF	TGTGCCAGCAGTTTAAGCTTACGTGAGCAGTTCTTC